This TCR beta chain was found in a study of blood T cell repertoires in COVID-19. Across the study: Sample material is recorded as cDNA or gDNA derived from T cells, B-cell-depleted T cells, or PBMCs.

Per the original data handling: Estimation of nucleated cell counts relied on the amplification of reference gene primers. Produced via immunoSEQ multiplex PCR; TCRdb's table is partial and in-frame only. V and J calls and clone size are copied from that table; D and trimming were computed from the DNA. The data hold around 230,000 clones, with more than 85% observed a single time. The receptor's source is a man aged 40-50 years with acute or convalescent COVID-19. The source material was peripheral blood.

The CDR3 bases are TGTGCCAGCAGGACAGGGGGCTATCAGCCCCAGCATTTT. Protein: CASRTGGYQPQHF. V usage is TRBV2 and J usage is TRBJ1-5; 10 bases map to TRBD1. Per germline, CDR1 SNHLY and CDR2 FYNNEI. Unmatched junction bases numbered 1, after V lost 6 bases and J lost 5 bases. CDR3 length equals 13 residues.